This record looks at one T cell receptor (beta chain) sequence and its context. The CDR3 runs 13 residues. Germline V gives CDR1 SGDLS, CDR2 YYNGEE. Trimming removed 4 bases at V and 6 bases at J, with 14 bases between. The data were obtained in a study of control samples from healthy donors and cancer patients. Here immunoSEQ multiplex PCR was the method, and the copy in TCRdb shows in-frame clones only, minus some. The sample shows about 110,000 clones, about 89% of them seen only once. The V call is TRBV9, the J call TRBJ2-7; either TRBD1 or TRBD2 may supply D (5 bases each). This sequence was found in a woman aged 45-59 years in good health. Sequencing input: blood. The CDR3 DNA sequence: TGTGCCAGCAGCCGGGACGGGATGTCCGAGCAGTACTTC. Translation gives CASSRDGMSEQYF. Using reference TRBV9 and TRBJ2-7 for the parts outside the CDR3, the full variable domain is DSGVTQTPKHLITATGQRVTLRCSPRSGDLSVYWYQQSLDQGLQFLIQYYNGEERAKGNILERFSAQQFPDLHSELNLSSLELGDSALYFCASSRDGMSEQYFGPGTRLTVT.